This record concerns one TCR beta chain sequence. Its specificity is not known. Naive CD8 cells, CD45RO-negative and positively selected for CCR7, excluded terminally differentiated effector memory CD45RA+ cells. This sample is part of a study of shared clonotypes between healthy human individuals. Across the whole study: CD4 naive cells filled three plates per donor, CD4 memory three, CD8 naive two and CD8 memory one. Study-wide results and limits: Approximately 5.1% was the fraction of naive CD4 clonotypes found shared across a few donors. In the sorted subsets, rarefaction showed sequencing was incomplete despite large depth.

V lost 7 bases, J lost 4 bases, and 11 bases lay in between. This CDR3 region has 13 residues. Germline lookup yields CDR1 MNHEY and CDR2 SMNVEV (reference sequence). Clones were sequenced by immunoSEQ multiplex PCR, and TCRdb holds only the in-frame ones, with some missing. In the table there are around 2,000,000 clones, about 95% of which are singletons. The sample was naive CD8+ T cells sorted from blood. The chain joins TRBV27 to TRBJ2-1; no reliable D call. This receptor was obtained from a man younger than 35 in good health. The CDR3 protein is CASICDSYNEQFF. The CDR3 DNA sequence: TGTGCCAGCATTTGCGACTCTTACAATGAGCAGTTCTTC.